Listed here is a single T cell receptor beta chain. The antigen it binds to is not known. No per-base quality is available; no much larger clone lies one base away. The CDR3 spans 18 residues, from the cysteine through the phenylalanine. Left in the record is the CDR3 DNA by itself, 54 bases read in frame from the first base. The germline V gene encodes CDR1 LGHNA and CDR2 YSLEER. V loses 2 bases at its end and J loses 0 bases; junction bases beyond the gene matches: 6. The data originate from a study of T cell responses to AZD1222 COVID-19 vaccine (dated by TCRdb to the early 2020s). Regarding the study in general: TCR sequencing was performed for 230 to 250 trial participants, of whom 200 to 210 were given two doses of AZD1222 and some 26 were given two doses of MenACWY control vaccine. Enrollment into the trials was organized by age into subgroups of 18-55, 56-69 and 70-plus years, and those subgroups contained about 160, 30 and 59 TCR-sequenced participants, respectively.

Points the paper makes about the study in general: Conclusions about previously exposed vaccinees were limited because only six or seven AZD1222 recipients were SARS-CoV-2 seropositive at baseline. Nearly half of unique spike-specific TCRs reportedly recognized epitopes outside regions mutated in the B.1.351 and B.1.1.7 variants. After two AZD1222 doses, both the breadth and the depth of spike-specific TCRs were significantly higher than at day 0 and than in MenACWY recipients. Most participants were white British and females outnumbered males, and the authors suggested that clonal diversity may have been underestimated. In the small 56-69-year group, the increase in depth fell short of significance, most likely because of low power. No day 14 peak-response samples were available, so repertoires were characterized only after the peak T cell response. The whole spike protein was spanned by vaccine-associated CD4 TCRs, and dominant responses were seen in regions 160-218 and 743-854.

The sample's time point label, in plain terms: baseline before first vaccination. What the treatment or condition label conveys for this sample: meningococcal conjugate vaccine given as trial control. Vaccinee samples were obtained from the UK trials COV001 and COV002, which included a single-blind randomized controlled phase 2/3 trial of AZD1222 (ChAdOx1 nCoV-19) in healthy adults. Trial participant PBMC samples were collected at day 0 and day 28 after the second dose for TCRbeta chain sequencing. The CDR3 regions of human TCRbeta chains were subjected to immunosequencing. The study's own analysis went as follows. TCRs in the repertoires were matched against a reference library of SARS-CoV-2-specific TCRs that had been generated with the MIRA antigen-specificity platform. Breadth meant the fraction of unique TCRs that were SARS-CoV-2-associated, whereas depth meant the fraction of total T cells that were SARS-CoV-2-associated. Using the MIRA data, each spike-specific TCR was mapped to the spike region that the TCR reacts to and placed in a CD4 or CD8 class. Log10-transformed breadth and depth values were compared by one-way ANOVA with Sidak's multiple comparisons tests. This immuneACCESS table, as held by TCRdb, lists in-frame sequences with V and J called but not all clones. Of the missing ones, under half trace to an unresolved V gene in checked studies; the others have no known cause. For V, J and clone size, that table is used; D and trimming come from the DNA. Within this sample are roughly 120,000 clones, with approximately 85% of them counted one time only. Roughly 12% of the sample comes from the top ten.

This specimen was peripheral blood, taken on day 0 of MenACWY control vaccination. The V gene is TRBV4-3 and the J gene is TRBJ2-1; 11 central nucleotides agree with TRBD2. The sequence derives from an adult in good health. The DNA sequence reads TGCGCCAGCAGCCAAATCATAGCGGGAGGGGTCTCCTACAATGAGCAGTTCTTC. It translates to CASSQIIAGGVSYNEQFF.